These 22 T cell receptor beta chains were all obtained from the same sample, sequenced in a study of blood T cell repertoires in COVID-19. Clones were read by immunoSEQ multiplex PCR, and TCRdb kept only the in-frame ones, dropping some. The sample carries about 59,000 clones, 73% recorded once. The source material was peripheral blood. The receptors come from a woman between 70 and 85 years old with acute or convalescent COVID-19.

The chain couples TRBV7-7 to TRBJ1-1, with D possibly matching TRBD1 (5 bases). Germline V gene sequence: CDR1 SSHAT, CDR2 FNYEAQ (reference sequence). V shed 5 bases and J shed 1 base, with 14 bases lying between them. The CDR3 consists of 15 residues. DNA of the CDR3: TGTGCCAGCAGCCTGTACACAGGTCAGAACACTGAAGCTTTCTTT. It is translated as CASSLYTGQNTEAFF.

This rearrangement joins TRBV2 to TRBJ2-3; 8 positions match TRBD1. Germline trimming cut 4 bases from V and 4 bases from J; bases unmatched to any gene: 7. CDR3 size: 15 residues. In germline, CDR1 is SNHLY, CDR2 FYNNEI. CDR3 sequence: CASSARQGLADTQYF. Written as DNA, the CDR3 is TGTGCCAGCAGTGCCCGACAGGGGTTGGCAGATACGCAGTATTTT. Full variable domain (outside the CDR3, taken from reference TRBV2 and TRBJ2-3): EPEVTQTPSHQVTQMGQEVILRCVPISNHLYFYWYRQILGQKVEFLVSFYNNEISEKSEIFDDQFSVERPDGSNFTLKIRSTKLEDSAMYFCASSARQGLADTQYFGPGTRLTVL.

The V call is TRBV4-2, the J call TRBJ2-1; 7 bases are shared with TRBD1. Trimming removed 0 bases from V and 5 bases from J; junction bases left unmatched: 7. Per germline, CDR1 LGHNA and CDR2 YNFKEQ. This CDR3 region has 16 residues. The DNA for the CDR3 is TGTGCCAGCAGCCAAGAGACAGGGTCCCCCCACAATGAGCAGTTCTTC. Amino acids: CASSQETGSPHNEQFF.

The J gene is TRBJ1-3, the V gene TRBV9, with TRBD1 as a possible D gene (5 bases). Deletions cut 0 bases from V and 7 bases from J, with 17 bases between. The CDR3 is 16 amino acids. Germline V gene data show CDR1 as SGDLS and CDR2 as YYNGEE. Here the CDR3 reads CASSVGGWGRENTIYF. Written as DNA, the CDR3 is TGTGCCAGCAGCGTAGGGGGATGGGGGAGGGAGAACACCATATATTTT.

The chain recombines TRBV10-1 with TRBJ1-1; D remains unclear. Germline lookup yields CDR1 WNHNN and CDR2 SYGVQD (reference sequence). The CDR3 spans 18 residues. Between the trimmed V and J ends, which lost 0 bases and 0 bases, there was a span of 17 bases. CDR3 sequence reads: CASSESSVGVALNTEAFF. In nucleotides, the CDR3 is TGCGCCAGCAGTGAGTCGAGCGTCGGGGTGGCCCTGAACACTGAAGCTTTCTTT.

This clone was counted a few times. For the CDR3, the DNA is TGTGCCAGCAGTGTGGGGCCCTGGGATCAGCCCCAGCATTTT. Translating gives CASSVGPWDQPQHF. The rearrangement uses TRBV2 and TRBJ1-5; the D gene is possibly TRBD1 (5 bases). From germline, CDR1 is SNHLY and CDR2 FYNNEI. The CDR3 spans 14 residues. Trimming stripped 4 bases from V and 5 bases from J, with 12 bases between. Full variable domain (outside the CDR3, taken from reference TRBV2 and TRBJ1-5): EPEVTQTPSHQVTQMGQEVILRCVPISNHLYFYWYRQILGQKVEFLVSFYNNEISEKSEIFDDQFSVERPDGSNFTLKIRSTKLEDSAMYFCASSVGPWDQPQHFGDGTRLSIL.

The V call is TRBV2, the J call TRBJ1-2, with D perhaps TRBD1 (5 bases). Germline V gives CDR1 SNHLY, CDR2 FYNNEI. V shed 5 bases and J shed 6 bases, with 19 bases lying between them. This CDR3 contains 15 residues. As DNA, the CDR3 is TGTGCCAGCAGTCGTCACGAGTGGGGGGTGGATGGCTACACCTTC. Translated: CASSRHEWGVDGYTF.

The gene calls are TRBV7-9 and TRBJ2-3; D is perhaps TRBD2 (6 bases). The CDR3 is 14 residues long. V lost 2 bases and J lost 7, with 13 bases in between. CDR1 and CDR2 from the germline V gene are SEHNR and FQNEAQ (reference sequence). The CDR3 spells CASSLWGEAYTQYF. The DNA for the CDR3 is TGTGCCAGCAGCTTATGGGGGGAGGCCTATACGCAGTATTTT.

This clone has just one count. The rearrangement uses TRBV6-5 and TRBJ2-7; possible D gene TRBD1, 5 bases. V gave up 6 bases and J gave up 4 bases, with 10 bases separating them. The CDR3 runs 12 residues. Per the germline V gene, CDR1 is MNHEY and CDR2 is SVGAGI. For the CDR3, the DNA is TGTGCCAGCAGAGGGGTACTTTACGAGCAGTACTTC. Amino acid sequence: CASRGVLYEQYF.

This chain uses TRBV5-1 with TRBJ1-5, with D tentatively TRBD1 (6 bases). This CDR3 spans 15 amino acids. Trimming removed 4 bases from V and 4 bases from J, with 15 bases in between. CDR1 and CDR2 (germline): SGHRS, YFSETQ. The CDR3: CASSLEGVYNQPQHF. In nucleotides, the CDR3 is TGCGCCAGCAGCCTGGAGGGGGTCTATAATCAGCCCCAGCATTTT.

J is TRBJ1-1 and V is TRBV5-1; possible D gene TRBD1, 5 bases. CDR1 SGHRS and CDR2 YFSETQ come from the germline V gene. V lost 3 bases and J 2 bases, leaving 11 bases between the germline ends. The CDR3 runs 14 residues. DNA of the CDR3: TGCGCCAGCAGCTGGGGTGACAGAAACACTGAAGCTTTCTTT. It codes for CASSWGDRNTEAFF.

The chain uses TRBV4-1 and TRBJ2-1; D uncertain. Deletions cut 4 bases from V and 8 bases from J, with 9 bases between. In germline, CDR1 is MGHRA, CDR2 YSYEKL. This CDR3 comprises 12 residues. The CDR3 DNA follows: TGCGCCAGCAGCCTCACACGGGATGAGCAGTTCTTC. Its protein is CASSLTRDEQFF.

This chain links TRBV6-5 with TRBJ2-6; D may be TRBD2 (7 bases). CDR1 and CDR2 (germline): MNHEY, SVGAGI. The CDR3 runs 16 residues. The V gene lost 3 bases and the J gene lost 3 bases, with 12 bases spanning the gap. The DNA of the CDR3 is TGTGCCAGCAGTTATAGGGGGGGCGTTGGGGCCAACGTCCTGACTTTC. Protein: CASSYRGGVGANVLTF.

The CDR3 region has the DNA TGCAGCGTTGAAGATCTTGGGGGGACTAGCGGATCTTCTCCCGAGCAGTACTTC. This translates into CSVEDLGGTSGSSPEQYF. This chain joins TRBV29-1 and TRBJ2-7; TRBD2 matches at 11 bases. The CDR3 is 18 amino acids. The ends lost 0 bases at V and 6 bases at J; junction bases unmatched: 16. Germline V gene lookup returns CDR1 SQVTM and CDR2 ANQGSEA.

This chain links TRBV15 with TRBJ1-5, with 8 nucleotides matching TRBD1. The CDR3 contains 14 residues. The J segment lost 7 bases and the V segment lost 9 bases, leaving 11 bases of the junction unmatched. The germline V gene encodes CDR1 LNHNV and CDR2 YYDKDF (reference sequence). DNA of the CDR3: TGTGCCACGACCAACAGGGGGTTAGGCCAGCCCCAGCATTTT. It translates to CATTNRGLGQPQHF.

This chain uses TRBV6-5 with TRBJ2-5, with D possibly being TRBD1 (5 bases). V dropped 6 bases and J dropped 7 bases, with 15 bases sitting between them. The germline gives CDR1 MNHEY, CDR2 SVGAGI. CDR3 length equals 13 residues. The CDR3 here is CASSTAGLGTQYF. The CDR3 DNA reads as TGTGCCAGCAGCACCGCAGGGTTGGGGACCCAGTACTTC.

The V gene is TRBV30, the J gene TRBJ2-5, with D maybe TRBD2 (7 bases). V gave up 4 bases and J gave up 7 bases, with 19 bases separating them. CDR3 length: 14 residues. CDR1 and CDR2 from the germline V gene are GTSNPN and SVGIG (reference sequence). The CDR3 is CAWKGGARPRTQYF. DNA of the CDR3: TGTGCCTGGAAGGGGGGGGCCCGGCCGAGGACCCAGTACTTC.

The rearrangement uses TRBV18 and TRBJ1-5; no firm D call. Trimming took 2 bases from V and 4 from J, leaving 12 bases between them. There are 15 residues in the CDR3. Germline CDR1 reads KGHSH; CDR2 reads LQKENI. The CDR3 here is CASSPFVEPNQPQHF. DNA of the CDR3: TGTGCCAGCTCACCATTTGTAGAGCCAAATCAGCCCCAGCATTTT.

This chain connects TRBV18 to TRBJ1-5; unclear D gene. In germline, CDR1 is KGHSH, CDR2 LQKENI. V dropped 2 bases and J dropped 6 bases, with 11 bases sitting between them. The CDR3 sequence is 14 residues long. CDR3 bases: TGTGCCAGCTCACCAGGGCAGGATAGTCAGCCCCAGCATTTT. It translates to CASSPGQDSQPQHF.

The rearrangement joins TRBV28 to TRBJ1-5; 7 positions match TRBD1. CDR1 MDHEN and CDR2 SYDVKM come from the germline V gene. CDR3 length: 15 residues. After removal of 6 bases from V and 3 bases from J, the junction contained 8 bases not matched to a gene. The DNA of the CDR3 is TGTGCCAGCAGCTCTGGACAGGTCATCAATCAGCCCCAGCATTTT. Amino acid sequence: CASSSGQVINQPQHF.

The chain is built from TRBV6-1 and TRBJ1-1; D remains unclear. This CDR3 is 17 amino acids long. Per germline, CDR1 MNHNS and CDR2 SASEGT. V lost 2 bases, J lost 0 bases, and 16 bases lay in between. The CDR3 loop is CASSETPAGKLNTEAFF. The CDR3 region has the DNA TGTGCCAGCAGTGAAACGCCGGCAGGCAAACTGAACACTGAAGCTTTCTTT.

The chain joins TRBV30 to TRBJ1-1; D is unclear. Germline CDR1 and CDR2: GTSNPN and SVGIG (reference sequence). Trimming shortened V by 7 bases and J by 1 base, and 22 bases separated the two germline ends. The CDR3 extends over 16 amino acids. This CDR3 reads CASSKRASMGNTEAFF. The CDR3 coding sequence is TGTGCCTCTTCCAAGCGGGCATCAATGGGGAACACTGAAGCTTTCTTT.